This is a list of T cell receptor beta chains from one sample in a study of blood T cell repertoires in COVID-19. Profiled with immunoSEQ multiplex PCR; TCRdb holds only in-frame clones, not every one. Of around 220,000 clones in the sample, around 80% were seen once. Sequenced sample: PBMCs or T cells enriched from blood (not recorded which). All receptors derive from a woman aged 35 to 49 with acute COVID-19. Both conserved end residues are part of each CDR3. Fields, in order: D gene, V gene, clone size, J gene, CDR3 protein, CDR3 DNA. The D gene is left open where the match is weak. Where a row states a size, it is once, few, many or the class of an expanded clone; other rows omit it.

-	TRBV20-1	once	TRBJ1-2	CSARLGVGYTF	TGCAGTGCTAGACTAGGTGTAGGCTACACCTTC
TRBD2	TRBV7-6	-	TRBJ2-2	CASSPTSGTTGELFF	TGTGCCAGCAGCCCGACTAGCGGGACCACCGGGGAGCTGTTTTTT
-	TRBV19	-	TRBJ1-1	CASSNRVTNTEAFF	TGTGCCAGTAGTAACAGGGTGACAAACACTGAAGCTTTCTTT
-	TRBV6-1	-	TRBJ2-5	CASSSRLDPETQYF	TGTGCCAGCAGCTCTAGACTCGACCCAGAGACCCAGTACTTC
-	TRBV30	-	TRBJ1-5	CAWSSSSNQPQHF	TGTGCCTGGAGCTCCAGTAGCAATCAGCCCCAGCATTTT
TRBD1	TRBV7-9	-	TRBJ1-3	CASSPTGQGPAGSGNTIYF	TGTGCCAGCAGCCCCACGGGACAGGGTCCCGCGGGCTCTGGAAACACCATATATTTT
TRBD1	TRBV7-3	-	TRBJ2-2	CASSFAGGGAGELFF	TGTGCCAGCAGCTTTGCAGGGGGCGGTGCCGGGGAGCTGTTTTTT
TRBD2	TRBV15	-	TRBJ2-3	CATSPTSGRADTQYF	TGTGCCACCAGCCCAACTAGCGGCCGGGCAGATACGCAGTATTTT
-	TRBV28	-	TRBJ2-7	CASSPPRFTAYEQYF	TGTGCCAGCAGCCCTCCCAGGTTCACGGCCTACGAGCAGTACTTC
-	TRBV5-4	-	TRBJ1-1	CASSLRPLGSGTEAFF	TGTGCCAGCAGCTTGAGGCCCCTTGGGAGTGGTACTGAAGCTTTCTTT
-	TRBV28	-	TRBJ2-4	CASSSGVRAQEENIQYF	TGTGCCAGCAGTTCCGGAGTGCGGGCACAAGAGGAAAACATTCAGTACTTC
-	TRBV29-1	-	TRBJ1-2	CSVVQGNAIGGYTF	TGCAGCGTTGTGCAGGGGAACGCTATTGGAGGCTACACCTTC
-	TRBV5-6	-	TRBJ1-1	CASALRELNTEAFF	TGTGCCAGCGCCCTCCGAGAGCTGAACACTGAAGCTTTCTTT
-	TRBV5-1	-	TRBJ2-1	CASSLLLDNEQFF	TGCGCCAGCAGCCTCTTGTTAGACAATGAGCAGTTCTTC
-	TRBV2	-	TRBJ1-1	CASRQETFMNTEAFF	TGTGCCAGCAGACAGGAGACGTTCATGAACACTGAAGCTTTCTTT
TRBD1	TRBV24-1	-	TRBJ2-3	CATSDRQGGVTDTQYF	TGTGCCACCAGTGATCGACAGGGGGGTGTGACAGATACGCAGTATTTT
TRBD2	TRBV5-1	-	TRBJ2-5	CASSLRAGVGETQYF	TGCGCCAGCAGCTTGCGTGCGGGAGTCGGAGAGACCCAGTACTTC
TRBD2	TRBV28	-	TRBJ2-3	CAIGGGKTGGTDTQYF	TGTGCCATCGGCGGGGGAAAGACGGGGGGCACAGATACGCAGTATTTT
TRBD1	TRBV7-9	-	TRBJ1-3	CASRLQGGGNTIYF	TGTGCCAGCAGATTACAGGGGGGCGGAAACACCATATATTTT
TRBD1	TRBV3-1/TRBV3-2	-	TRBJ2-7	CASSQEGGRGYEQYF	TGTGCCAGCAGCCAAGAAGGGGGCAGGGGCTACGAGCAGTACTTC
-	TRBV5-1	-	TRBJ1-1	CASSLVAGLMNTEAFF	TGCGCCAGCAGCTTGGTTGCAGGCCTCATGAACACTGAAGCTTTCTTT
-	TRBV5-1	-	TRBJ1-4	CASSPTGRLNEKLFF	TGCGCCAGCAGCCCTACAGGACGGCTTAATGAAAAACTGTTTTTT
TRBD1	TRBV30	-	TRBJ1-2	CAWRGGGTVQYGYTF	TGTGCCTGGCGCGGGGGGGGGACAGTACAGTACGGCTACACCTTC
-	TRBV28	-	TRBJ2-4	CASRSGEGAKNIQYF	TGTGCCAGCAGAAGCGGTGAGGGTGCCAAAAACATTCAGTACTTC
TRBD2	TRBV7-2	-	TRBJ2-5	CASSLGMGEGGETQYF	TGTGCCAGCAGCTTGGGTATGGGGGAGGGCGGAGAGACCCAGTACTTC
-	TRBV5-1	-	TRBJ2-1	CASSLEPGGVNNEQFF	TGCGCCAGCAGCTTGGAACCGGGGGGCGTAAACAATGAGCAGTTCTTC
TRBD1	TRBV9	-	TRBJ1-1	CASSPTGLKYTEAFF	TGTGCCAGCAGCCCGACAGGGTTAAAATACACTGAAGCTTTCTTT
TRBD2	TRBV6-1	-	TRBJ2-3	CASSEARTRGDTQYF	TGTGCCAGCAGTGAAGCTCGGACTAGGGGAGATACGCAGTATTTT
-	TRBV6-5	-	TRBJ1-2	CASSQGRGRHGYTF	TGTGCCAGCAGTCAGGGTAGAGGACGCCATGGCTACACCTTC
TRBD1	TRBV7-2	-	TRBJ1-2	CASSSRQGGYTF	TGTGCCAGCAGCTCTAGACAGGGGGGCTACACCTTC
-	TRBV4-1	many	TRBJ1-5	CASSQVLSPRGTQPQHF	TGCGCCAGCAGCCAAGTCCTATCCCCGCGGGGCACTCAGCCCCAGCATTTT
TRBD1	TRBV5-1	-	TRBJ2-5	CASSSGTGETQYF	TGCGCCAGCAGCTCCGGGACAGGAGAGACCCAGTACTTC
TRBD1	TRBV3-1/TRBV3-2	-	TRBJ1-6	CASSQGTGENSPLHF	TGTGCCAGCAGCCAGGGGACAGGCGAAAATTCACCCCTCCACTTT
-	TRBV29-1	-	TRBJ2-2	CSVNRGSTNTGELFF	TGCAGCGTTAATCGAGGATCCACGAACACCGGGGAGCTGTTTTTT
TRBD2	TRBV5-1	-	TRBJ2-5	CASSPQTSKAKETQYF	TGCGCCAGCAGCCCACAGACTAGCAAGGCAAAAGAGACCCAGTACTTC
-	TRBV4-1	-	TRBJ1-2	CASSQDRQNNYGYTF	TGCGCCAGCAGCCAGGACAGACAGAATAACTATGGCTACACCTTC
-	TRBV24-1	-	TRBJ1-1	CATRGDPTEAFF	TGTGCCACCAGGGGCGACCCCACTGAAGCTTTCTTT
-	TRBV2	few	TRBJ2-3	CASSPGDFTDTQYF	TGTGCCAGCAGCCCCGGGGACTTCACAGATACGCAGTATTTT
-	TRBV19	-	TRBJ2-1	CASSIDPWTYLGNEQFF	TGTGCCAGTAGTATAGATCCGTGGACATACCTTGGCAATGAGCAGTTCTTC
TRBD1	TRBV28	few	TRBJ1-5	CASSLGQGFRQPQHF	TGTGCCAGCAGTTTAGGACAGGGGTTCCGTCAGCCCCAGCATTTT
-	TRBV2	-	TRBJ1-5	CASSEVLFNQPQHF	TGTGCCAGCAGTGAAGTCCTCTTCAATCAGCCCCAGCATTTT
TRBD2	TRBV12-3/TRBV12-4	-	TRBJ2-7	CASTEDGSGGTYF	TGTGCCAGCACCGAGGACGGATCCGGGGGGACGTACTTC